Each of the 9 T cell receptor beta chains below was sequenced from the same sample in a study of blood T cells in healthy people across ages. It was with a sample-barcoded 5' primer and a J-beta primer mix that a second PCR of roughly 6 to 12 cycles was run. TCRdb independently ran MiXCR on the 5' RACE reads; one entry per CDR3 protein. Of about 1.5 million distinct CDR3 sequences in the sample, approximately 39% were seen once. The sample consisted of blood. These receptors were obtained from a woman in her late teens or twenties in good health.

V usage is TRBV27 and J usage is TRBJ1-1, with 9 bases that match TRBD1. The germline V gene has CDR1 MNHEY and CDR2 SMNVEV (reference sequence). The CDR3 has 15 residues. The V gene end was trimmed by 5 bases and the J gene end by 3 bases; junction bases not matched to a gene: 7. The chain's CDR3 is CASSPWTGADTEAFF. The CDR3 coding sequence is TGTGCCAGCAGTCCCTGGACAGGGGCGGACACTGAAGCTTTCTTT.

The chain employs TRBV20-1 and TRBJ1-6; no reliable D call. This CDR3 comprises 15 residues. The V end lost 0 bases, the J end lost 9 bases, and 15 bases lay between the germline ends. Per the germline V gene, CDR1 is DFQATT and CDR2 is SNEGSKA (reference sequence). CDR3 residues: CSARDLQLISSPLHF. For the CDR3, the DNA is TGCAGTGCTAGAGATCTTCAACTCATCAGTTCACCCCTCCACTTT.

This clonotype occurred many times. The rearrangement links TRBV20-1 to TRBJ1-4, with D uncertain. The V and J ends lost 6 bases and 9 bases respectively, with 20 bases between them. The germline V gene has CDR1 DFQATT and CDR2 SNEGSKA (reference sequence). The CDR3 is 14 amino acids. The CDR3: CSAAGGGNLKKLFF. CDR3 DNA sequence: TGCAGTGCCGCGGGCGGAGGGAATCTCAAAAAACTGTTTTTT.

The chain uses TRBV11-2 and TRBJ2-3; D may be TRBD2 (5 bases). From germline, CDR1 is SGHAT and CDR2 FQNNGV. Trimming removed 3 bases at V and 2 bases at J, with 9 bases between. The CDR3 sequence is 14 residues long. CDR3 DNA sequence: TGTGCCAGCAGCTTTCCCGACTACACAGATACGCAGTATTTT. This gives the protein CASSFPDYTDTQYF.

This clonotype was recorded at least ten times. The chain carries TRBV25-1 and TRBJ2-1, with TRBD2 as a possible D gene (7 bases). Germline values: CDR1 MGHDK, CDR2 SYGVNS. Deletions cut 6 bases from V and 7 bases from J, with 16 bases between. This CDR3 has 14 residues. CDR3 coding DNA: TGTGCCAGCAGGGAAGGGGGAGGGTGGAATGAGCAGTTCTTC. Protein sequence: CASREGGGWNEQFF.

The table lists this clonotype with a few counts. The V gene is TRBV2, the J gene TRBJ1-2; tentative D call: TRBD1 (6 bases). In germline, CDR1 is SNHLY, CDR2 FYNNEI. V was shortened by 6 bases and J by 4 bases, with 12 bases between the two germline ends. This CDR3 region has 13 residues. The CDR3 coding sequence is TGTGCCAGCAGGCAGACAGGCCTCTATGGCTACACCTTC. Amino acids: CASRQTGLYGYTF.

The V and J genes are TRBV6-2 or TRBV6-3 and TRBJ2-5; 13 positions match TRBD2. CDR1 and CDR2 from the germline V gene are MNHEY and SVGEGT. CDR3 length: 17 amino acids. The junction had 16 bases not matched to a gene; V was cut back by 4 bases and J by 11 bases. The DNA of the CDR3 is TGTGCCAGCAGTTCTACCCCTCGACTAGCGGGGGGCCACGGGCAGTACTTC. It yields the protein CASSSTPRLAGGHGQYF.

V is TRBV7-2 and J is TRBJ2-1, with D possibly TRBD2 on 6 matching bases. V dropped 2 bases and J dropped 7 bases, with 15 bases sitting between them. The V gene's germline CDR1 is SGHTA and CDR2 FQGNSA. CDR3 length: 15 residues. CDR3 nucleotide sequence: TGTGCCAGCAGCTTATTGGTAGCGGCCCTAAATGAGCAGTTCTTC. Protein: CASSLLVAALNEQFF. Full variable domain (rest looked up from reference TRBV7-2 and TRBJ2-1): GAGVSQSPSNKVTEKGKDVELRCDPISGHTALYWYRQSLGQGLEFLIYFQGNSAPDKSGLPSDRFSAERTGGSVSTLTIQRTQQEDSAVYLCASSLLVAALNEQFFGPGTRLTVL.

This clonotype occurred a few times. The rearrangement joins TRBV7-2 to TRBJ2-7; D is unclear. The CDR3 extends over 15 amino acids. Germline-derived CDR1 and CDR2 are SGHTA and FQGNSA. Trimming removed 1 base at V and 5 bases at J, with 15 bases between. The DNA of the CDR3 is TGTGCCAGCAGCTTAGTGTGGATGGCCCCCAACGAGCAGTACTTC. Amino acid sequence: CASSLVWMAPNEQYF.